The rows below give T cell receptor beta chains drawn from one sample of a study of low-dose radiotherapy and immunotherapy resistance in tumors. Each CDR3 protein gets one entry after TCRdb re-called the reads with MiXCR. The profile shows roughly 50,000 distinct CDR3 sequences, roughly 33% of them singletons. The starting material was PBMCs, obtained after low-dose radiotherapy plus immunotherapy. These receptors all stem from a male donor with rectosigmoid adenocarcinoma. The CDR3 runs from the conserved cysteine through the conserved F or W. A D gene is named only where the DNA matches it firmly. Clone size is shown for a subset of rows, as once, few, many or a class of expanded clone.

.	15	once	TRBV7-8	TRBJ2-1	CASSLRDSRNNEEFF	TGTGCCAGCAGCTTGAGAGACAGCAGGAATAATGAGGAGTTCTTC
TRBD1	16	many	TRBV19	TRBJ2-2	CATIKWGQGNTGELFF	TGTGCCACCATAAAATGGGGACAGGGGAACACCGGGGAGCTGTTTTTT
.	17	.	TRBV13	TRBJ1-5	CASSLGPRGWSNQPQHF	TGTGCCAGCAGCTTAGGCCCGCGGGGTTGGAGCAATCAGCCCCAGCATTTT
TRBD2	16	many	TRBV7-6	TRBJ2-1	CAIITSGGAGYNEQFF	TGTGCCATCATTACTAGCGGGGGGGCCGGGTACAATGAGCAGTTCTTC
.	11	few	TRBV20-1	TRBJ1-1	CSALRATEAFF	TGCAGTGCCCTAAGGGCCACTGAAGCTTTCTTT
TRBD1	16	many	TRBV6-8	TRBJ2-3	CASSSRTGRRTDTQYF	TGTGCCAGCAGTTCCCGGACAGGGCGACGCACAGATACGCAGTATTTT
.	14	many	TRBV12-3/TRBV12-4	TRBJ2-3	CASSFRARTDTQYF	TGTGCCAGCAGTTTCCGGGCTCGCACAGATACGCAGTATTTT
.	12	many	TRBV28	TRBJ2-7	CASSLGPAEQYF	TGTGCCAGCAGTTTAGGGCCCGCGGAGCAGTACTTC
TRBD2	13	few	TRBV10-3	TRBJ2-3	CAIGGGGTDTQYF	TGTGCCATCGGGGGAGGGGGCACAGATACGCAGTATTTT
TRBD2	15	.	TRBV5-4	TRBJ2-5	CASSLAAGGQWTQYF	TGTGCCAGCAGCCTCGCAGCGGGGGGCCAGTGGACCCAGTACTTC
.	15	many	TRBV20-1	TRBJ2-2	CSASIPGQNTGELFF	TGCAGTGCTAGTATCCCGGGACAGAACACCGGGGAGCTGTTTTTT
TRBD1	17	.	TRBV4-1	TRBJ1-5	CASSPVGQGRGNQPQHF	TGCGCCAGCAGCCCCGTAGGACAGGGAAGGGGCAATCAGCCCCAGCATTTT
TRBD2	16	many	TRBV7-2	TRBJ2-1	CASSLSGAGGLNEQFF	TGTGCCAGCAGCTTATCCGGAGCGGGGGGGCTCAATGAGCAGTTCTTC
TRBD1	14	.	TRBV5-1	TRBJ1-1	CASSSVRGPIEAFF	TGCGCCAGCAGCTCTGTCAGGGGGCCTATCGAAGCTTTCTTT
TRBD1	15	many	TRBV7-9	TRBJ1-1	CASSRDDRGHTEAFF	TGTGCCAGCAGCCGCGACGACAGGGGGCACACTGAAGCTTTCTTT
TRBD2	16	medium-sized	TRBV6-2/TRBV6-3	TRBJ2-3	CASSVSAGGQLDTQYF	TGTGCCAGCAGTGTATCAGCGGGGGGGCAGTTAGATACGCAGTATTTT
.	17	many	TRBV25-1	TRBJ2-7	CASSETPSSAFSYEQYF	TGTGCCAGCAGTGAAACCCCATCGAGTGCCTTCTCCTACGAGCAGTACTTC
.	17	many	TRBV11-1	TRBJ2-3	CASSLGSRGSFTDTQYF	TGTGCCAGCAGCTTAGGGTCGAGGGGTTCGTTCACAGATACGCAGTATTTT
.	15	many	TRBV5-1	TRBJ1-4	CASSLNPGSNEKLFF	TGCGCCAGCAGCTTGAATCCAGGGTCAAATGAAAAACTGTTTTTT
TRBD1	20	many	TRBV6-2/TRBV6-3	TRBJ1-5	CASRPKPTGTENRGNQPQHF	TGTGCCAGCAGACCAAAACCCACCGGGACAGAAAACCGAGGCAATCAGCCCCAGCATTTT
.	14	many	TRBV5-1	TRBJ1-1	CASSAEQTNTEAFF	TGCGCCAGCAGCGCAGAACAAACGAACACTGAAGCTTTCTTT
.	14	many	TRBV12-5	TRBJ2-1	CASGQDTPGNEQFF	TGTGCTAGTGGTCAGGACACCCCAGGCAATGAGCAGTTCTTC